These 14 T cell receptor beta chains were sequenced from one sample in a study of blood T cell repertoires in COVID-19. Some clones are missing from TCRdb's copy, which holds only in-frame ones; the method was immunoSEQ multiplex PCR. The table includes about 86,000 clones, about 89% detected once. Sequences were obtained from PBMCs or T cells enriched from blood (not recorded which). Receptor source: a woman aged 45-65 years with acute COVID-19.

CDR3 region: CATSRDYPTESQYF. In nucleotides, the CDR3 is TGTGCCACCAGCAGAGATTACCCAACCGAGTCGCAGTATTTT. V and J are TRBV15 and TRBJ2-3; unclear D gene. The length of the CDR3 is 14 residues. Trimming took off 0 bases at V and 10 bases at J, with 14 bases between the two ends. Germline V CDR1 and CDR2: LNHNV, YYDKDF (reference sequence).

The table lists this clone with a few counts. The chain links TRBV4-3 to TRBJ2-1; 7 bases map to TRBD1. Germline V gene data show CDR1 as LGHNA and CDR2 as YSLEER. This CDR3 region has 16 residues. V was clipped by 3 bases and J by 2 bases; unmatched bases: 7. CDR3 region: CASSHRTGDPYNEQFF. CDR3 nucleotide sequence: TGCGCCAGCAGCCACCGAACAGGGGACCCCTACAATGAGCAGTTCTTC.

The rearrangement links TRBV7-9 to TRBJ2-1, with unresolved D. V was shortened by 1 base and J by 4 bases, with 11 bases between the two germline ends. CDR1 is SEHNR and CDR2 is FQNEAQ in the germline V gene (reference sequence). CDR3 length equals 15 residues. The CDR3 DNA follows: TGTGCCAGCAGCTTAGTCCCTGACTTGTACAATGAGCAGTTCTTC. Translation gives CASSLVPDLYNEQFF.

The V gene is TRBV30, the J gene TRBJ2-7, with D perhaps TRBD1 (6 bases). This CDR3 comprises 13 residues. V lost 8 bases and J 2 bases, leaving 16 bases between the germline ends. The V gene's germline CDR1 is GTSNPN and CDR2 SVGIG (reference sequence). CDR3: CASSRDTTYEQYF. CDR3 coding DNA: TGTGCCAGTTCCCGGGACACTACCTACGAGCAGTACTTC.

The J gene is TRBJ1-5, the V gene TRBV10-3; 11 bases are shared with TRBD1. This CDR3 has 16 residues. From germline, CDR1 is ENHRY and CDR2 SYGVKD. Trimming removed 3 bases from V and 6 bases from J; junction bases left unmatched: 7. CDR3 sequence: CAISDPGQGVIQPQHF. The CDR3 nucleotides read TGTGCCATCAGTGACCCGGGACAGGGGGTTATTCAGCCCCAGCATTTT.

The chain is built from TRBV5-4 and TRBJ2-7; D uncertain. The CDR3 spans 18 residues. The germline V and J ends were trimmed by 0 bases and 0 bases, with 19 bases remaining between them. Germline CDR1 is SGHNT and CDR2 is YYREEE (reference sequence). The CDR3 region is CASSLEVGGRLSSYEQYF. The CDR3 DNA sequence: TGTGCCAGCAGCTTGGAGGTTGGTGGCAGGCTTAGCTCCTACGAGCAGTACTTC.

The V call is TRBV12-5, the J call TRBJ1-4; 9 bases map to TRBD1. With V trimmed by 6 bases and J by 5 bases, 4 bases remained unmatched. This CDR3 region has 14 residues. In germline, CDR1 is LGHNT, CDR2 FRNRAP. CDR3 in DNA: TGTGCTAGTGGACCCACAGGGGGCAATGAAAAACTGTTTTTT. This encodes CASGPTGGNEKLFF. The variable domain in full, with the rest retrieved from reference TRBV12-5 and TRBJ1-4, is DARVTQTPRHKVTEMGQEVTMRCQPILGHNTVFWYRQTMMQGLELLAYFRNRAPLDDSGMPKDRFSAEMPDATLATLKIQPSEPRDSAVYFCASGPTGGNEKLFFGSGTQLSVL.

On this clone: This sample includes further DNA sequences coding for the same CDR3. The V call is TRBV27, the J call TRBJ1-1; D gene ambiguous. The CDR3 spans 13 residues. Germline values: CDR1 MNHEY, CDR2 SMNVEV (reference sequence). Trimming stripped 6 bases from V and 1 base from J, with 9 bases between. For the CDR3, the DNA is TGTGCCAGCAGCCTCACAGAGAACACTGAAGCTTTCTTT. It specifies CASSLTENTEAFF.

The V call is TRBV3-1 (or the pseudogene TRBV3-2), the J call TRBJ1-1; D may be TRBD1 (5 bases). V lost 7 bases and J 1 base, leaving 10 bases between the germline ends. The CDR3 is 13 amino acids. Germline V gene sequence: CDR1 LGHDT, CDR2 YNNKEL (reference sequence). The CDR3 region has the DNA TGTGCCAGCACGGAAACAGGGAACACTGAAGCTTTCTTT. This gives the protein CASTETGNTEAFF.

The chain recombines TRBV19 with TRBJ1-5; no definite D call. V was clipped by 3 bases and J by 6 bases, with 15 bases between them. CDR3 length: 15 amino acids. Germline assignment: CDR1 LNHDA and CDR2 SQIVND (reference sequence). The CDR3 coding sequence is TGTGCCAGTAGTATTGGGAGAGTATTTGGTCAGCCCCAGCATTTT. Translating it yields CASSIGRVFGQPQHF.

V and J are TRBV18 and TRBJ1-2, with D possibly TRBD1 on 6 matching bases. Between the trimmed V and J ends, which lost 4 bases and 4 bases, there was a span of 10 bases. Germline CDR1 KGHSH, CDR2 LQKENI. This CDR3 is 13 amino acids long. The CDR3 protein is CASSHSDSYGYTF. The CDR3 region has the DNA TGTGCCAGCTCACACTCGGACAGCTATGGCTACACCTTC.

This chain joins TRBV19 and TRBJ1-2; TRBD1 matches 8 bases. Germline CDR1 LNHDA, CDR2 SQIVND (reference sequence). V lost 5 bases and J lost 4; bases outside the gene matches: 6. The CDR3 extends over 14 amino acids. DNA of the CDR3: TGTGCCAGTAGTGTCGACAGGGGACCCTATGGCTACACCTTC. This encodes CASSVDRGPYGYTF.

The chain carries TRBV6-1 and TRBJ1-5; D is ambiguous. The germline CDR1 and CDR2 sequences are MNHNS and SASEGT. V shed 2 bases and J shed 7 bases, with 12 bases lying between them. CDR3 length: 14 residues. The CDR3 here is CASSELGEMQPQHF. The CDR3 DNA reads TGTGCCAGCAGTGAACTAGGAGAGATGCAGCCCCAGCATTTT.

This clone was detected only once. The gene calls are TRBV30 and TRBJ2-7; 9 bases are shared with TRBD2. The junction had 2 bases not matched to a gene; V was cut back by 2 bases and J by 6 bases. The CDR3 is 12 residues long. Germline V gene lookup returns CDR1 GTSNPN and CDR2 SVGIG (reference sequence). The CDR3 DNA sequence: TGTGCCTGGAGTTCTAGCGGGGTCGAGCAGTACTTC. It translates to CAWSSSGVEQYF.